The rows below give T cell receptor beta chains drawn from one sample of a study of blood T cell repertoires in COVID-19. The table came from immunoSEQ multiplex PCR; TCRdb's copy has only in-frame clones and leaves some out. The sample lists 320,000 or so clones, around 90% seen once, with 5% to 5.5% in the top ten. The sequenced material came from PBMCs or T cells enriched from blood (not recorded which). Receptors originate from a man between 60 and 70 years old who had recovered from COVID-19. The CDR3 runs from the conserved cysteine through the conserved F or W. A D gene is named only where the DNA matches it firmly. Expanded clones get a size class; other rows say once, few or many, or leave the size out.

cdr3_aa cdr3_nt d_call v_call clone_size j_call
CASSYSLDSLTGELFF TGTGCCAGCAGTTACTCCCTGGACTCCCTCACCGGGGAGCTGTTTTTT . TRBV6-5 once TRBJ2-2
CASSPRQGNYNEQFF TGTGCCAGCAGTCCTCGTCAGGGGAACTACAATGAGCAGTTCTTC . TRBV5-4 . TRBJ2-1
CASSVDAAAEGEAFF TGTGCCAGCAGCGTAGATGCAGCCGCTGAGGGTGAAGCTTTCTTT . TRBV9 . TRBJ1-1
CATTDRAGNTIYF TGTGCCACTACCGACAGGGCTGGAAACACCATATATTTT TRBD1 TRBV24-1 . TRBJ1-3
CASSFEGAVIYGYTF TGTGCCAGCAGCTTCGAGGGGGCAGTAATTTATGGCTACACCTTC TRBD1 TRBV11-2 . TRBJ1-2
CASSQDTLDRGSTYEQYF TGCGCCAGCAGCCAAGACACCCTAGACAGGGGGTCGACCTACGAGCAGTACTTC TRBD1 TRBV4-3 . TRBJ2-7
CSVVRTGNTEAFF TGCAGCGTCGTTAGGACAGGGAACACTGAAGCTTTCTTT TRBD1 TRBV29-1 . TRBJ1-1
CASSQDQGGNSPLHF TGCGCCAGCAGCCAGGACCAGGGGGGAAATTCACCCCTCCACTTT TRBD1 TRBV5-1 once TRBJ1-6
CASSLTGVPQHF TGTGCCAGCAGCTTAACGGGGGTGCCCCAGCATTTT . TRBV7-2 . TRBJ1-5
CASSPPDNTKWQQYF TGTGCCAGCTCACCACCGGACAATACGAAGTGGCAGCAGTACTTC . TRBV18 . TRBJ2-7
CASSLHHQGARFQPQHF TGTGCCAGCAGCTTGCACCACCAGGGGGCACGTTTTCAGCCCCAGCATTTT TRBD1 TRBV5-6 . TRBJ1-5
CATSDPSGKGSVPHETQYF TGTGCCACCAGTGATCCTAGCGGGAAAGGATCGGTGCCACATGAGACCCAGTACTTC TRBD2 TRBV24-1 . TRBJ2-5
CASSFTSGTPHTQYF TGTGCCAGCAGCTTCACTAGCGGGACTCCACATACGCAGTATTTT TRBD2 TRBV7-9 . TRBJ2-3
CASTGTGKETQYF TGTGCCAGCACCGGGACAGGGAAAGAGACCCAGTACTTC TRBD1 TRBV7-9 few TRBJ2-5
CASSQSDRAAYEQYF TGCGCCAGCAGTCAATCGGACAGGGCAGCCTACGAGCAGTACTTC TRBD1 TRBV23-1 once TRBJ2-7
CASSLQGGNTIYF TGTGCCAGCAGCTTGCAGGGTGGAAACACCATATATTTT . TRBV11-1 . TRBJ1-3
CASSPARGKDSYNEQFF TGCGCCAGCAGCCCCGCGAGAGGGAAGGACTCCTACAATGAGCAGTTCTTC . TRBV5-1 . TRBJ2-1
CAWSEQGWADTQYF TGTGCCTGGAGTGAGCAGGGGTGGGCAGATACGCAGTATTTT . TRBV30 . TRBJ2-3
CASSFGRGSETQYF TGTGCCAGCAGTTTTGGCAGGGGTTCAGAGACCCAGTACTTC . TRBV28 . TRBJ2-5
CASSLELAASYEQYF TGTGCCAGCAGCTTAGAACTAGCGGCCTCCTACGAGCAGTACTTC TRBD2 TRBV11-2 . TRBJ2-7
CASSLGLGTSGTYEQYF TGTGCCAGCAGCTTGGGCCTGGGGACTAGCGGAACCTACGAGCAGTACTTC TRBD2 TRBV7-9 . TRBJ2-7
CASSPIAGEQYF TGTGCCAGCAGTCCAATAGCTGGTGAGCAGTACTTC . TRBV12-3/TRBV12-4 . TRBJ2-7
CATSATGQDTQYF TGTGCCACCAGCGCGACAGGGCAAGATACGCAGTATTTT TRBD1 TRBV24-1 few TRBJ2-3
CASSFGQGFTGELFF TGTGCCAGCAGTTTCGGCCAGGGGTTCACCGGGGAGCTGTTTTTT . TRBV27 few TRBJ2-2
CSVYRGADGYTF TGCAGCGTATATCGGGGGGCGGATGGCTACACCTTC . TRBV29-1 . TRBJ1-2
CATSRDRTGGPFF TGTGCCACCAGCAGAGACCGGACAGGGGGACCTTTCTTT TRBD1 TRBV15 once TRBJ1-1
CATHTGLASSYEQYF TGCGCGACACACACCGGGCTAGCAAGCTCCTACGAGCAGTACTTC . TRBV10-1 . TRBJ2-7
CASTLPATGSKVSNQPQHF TGTGCCAGTACCTTGCCCGCGACAGGGAGTAAGGTGAGCAATCAGCCCCAGCATTTT TRBD1 TRBV27 . TRBJ1-5
CASRKGAGVSGELFF TGTGCCAGCAGGAAAGGAGCAGGGGTTTCCGGGGAGCTGTTTTTT . TRBV7-9 . TRBJ2-2